The table lists the clone carrying this T cell receptor beta chain with a few counts. Its antigen is unidentified. Combining a sample-barcoded 5' primer with a J-beta primer mix, a second PCR ran for about 6 to 12 cycles. One entry per CDR3 protein, called by TCRdb with MiXCR from the 5' RACE reads. The sample consists of roughly 700,000 distinct CDR3 sequences, 20% to 25% of them appearing once. The data belong to a study of blood T cells in healthy people across ages. Notes on the study in general: Donor CMV status was unknown, possibly confounding expanded clonotype changes.

With V trimmed by 0 bases and J by 6 bases, 5 bases remained unmatched. Germline V gene sequence: CDR1 MNHEY, CDR2 SVGAGI. This CDR3 contains 15 residues. In addition, the sample was reused for a study of T cells of mothers and their children.

The sequenced sample was blood. The chain couples TRBV6-5 to TRBJ2-7, with TRBD1 matching 10 bases. This sequence was found in a boy between 10 and 17 years old in good health. CDR3 in DNA: TGTGCCAGCAGTTACTCGTCGGGGGACAGGGGCGAGCAGTACTTC. Protein sequence: CASSYSSGDRGEQYF.